Listed below are T cell receptor beta chains from one sample, sequenced in a study of T cell responses to AZD1222 COVID-19 vaccine. The repertoire was sequenced with immunoSEQ multiplex PCR; TCRdb's copy has only in-frame clones and lacks some. The sample has under 200,000 clones; about 90% are singletons. Sequenced here: peripheral blood, sampled 28 days after the second AZD1222 dose. The receptors derive from an adult who received the AZD1222 COVID-19 vaccine. Both conserved end residues are part of each CDR3. A D gene is named only where the DNA matches it firmly. Clone sizes are given selectively: once, few, many, or a class where the clone is expanded.

>TRBJ1-1|NA|TRBV18|NA
TGTGCCAGCTCACCGTACAGGGACACTGAAGCTTTCTTT
CASSPYRDTEAFF
>TRBJ1-2|NA|TRBV19|NA
TGTGCCAGTAGTCCGACAACCAACTATGGCTACACCTTC
CASSPTTNYGYTF
>TRBJ2-1|NA|TRBV2|NA
TGTGCCAGCATAACGGACACCCCGGAGCAGTTCTTC
CASITDTPEQFF
>TRBJ2-4|NA|TRBV7-2|NA
TGTGCCAGCAGCTTAGGAACGGAAAACATTCAGTACTTC
CASSLGTENIQYF
>TRBJ1-1|NA|TRBV9|TRBD1
TGTGCCAGCAGCGCAACGACAGGGGCGGGGACTGAAGCTTTCTTT
CASSATTGAGTEAFF
>TRBJ2-1|NA|TRBV3-1/TRBV3-2|NA
TGTGCCAGCAGCCAAGGACTGGAGACCTACAATGAGCAGTTCTTC
CASSQGLETYNEQFF
>TRBJ2-7|NA|TRBV11-2|NA
TGTGCCAGCAGGGGGAGGGAGCAGTACTTC
CASRGREQYF
>TRBJ1-2|NA|TRBV6-5|TRBD1
TGTGCCAGCAGTTACTTCCGACAGGGGGATGGCTACACCTTC
CASSYFRQGDGYTF
>TRBJ1-2|NA|TRBV6-2/TRBV6-3|NA
TGTGCCAGCAGTCCCGCCCTGCACTACACCTTC
CASSPALHYTF
>TRBJ1-2|NA|TRBV7-9|NA
TGTGCCAGCAGCCCCGGGACCCCATGGGGCTACACCTTC
CASSPGTPWGYTF
>TRBJ1-2|NA|TRBV29-1|NA
TGCAGCGGCATCCAAACGCGAGACTATGGCTACACCTTC
CSGIQTRDYGYTF
>TRBJ2-3|once|TRBV2|NA
TGTGCCAGCAGCCTGGACAGCACAGATACGCAGTATTTT
CASSLDSTDTQYF
>TRBJ1-2|NA|TRBV9|NA
TGTGCCAGCAGCGTCAGGGACTCTAACTATGGCTACACCTTC
CASSVRDSNYGYTF
>TRBJ1-4|NA|TRBV6-5|NA
TGTGCCAGCAGCGGTATGGGACCCAATGAAAAACTGTTTTTT
CASSGMGPNEKLFF
>TRBJ1-1|NA|TRBV3-1/TRBV3-2|TRBD1
TGTGCCAGCAGCCGCCGGGACAGGAGGGATGAAGCTTTCTTT
CASSRRDRRDEAFF
>TRBJ2-7|once|TRBV4-2|NA
TGTGCCAGCAGCCGAGGGGTGCAGGGGAGCTACGAGCAGTACTTC
CASSRGVQGSYEQYF
>TRBJ1-1|NA|TRBV5-4|NA
TGTGCCAGCAGAACGGGCCAGAACACTGAAGCTTTCTTT
CASRTGQNTEAFF
>TRBJ2-7|NA|TRBV7-2|NA
TGTGCCAGCAGCTTAGGTCCGGCGGGAATCGCCTACGAGCAGTACTTC
CASSLGPAGIAYEQYF
>TRBJ2-1|NA|TRBV7-9|TRBD2
TGTGCCAGCAGCTTGGCGGGGGGGCTCCTCAATGAGCAGTTCTTC
CASSLAGGLLNEQFF
>TRBJ2-7|NA|TRBV4-1|NA
TGCGCCAGCAGCCAAGATAAGGGCTCCTACGAGCAGTACTTC
CASSQDKGSYEQYF
>TRBJ2-5|NA|TRBV5-1|NA
TGCGCCAGCAGCCTGCCCAGAAGACAGGCATCGGAACACCAAGAGACCCAGTACTTC
CASSLPRRQASEHQETQYF
>TRBJ1-6|NA|TRBV25-1|NA
TGTGCCAGCAGTGAATTGGCCAGGGATTCACCCCTCCACTTT
CASSELARDSPLHF
>TRBJ1-4|NA|TRBV30|NA
TGTGCCTGGAGTGTACTTCGGACCCATGGGACGGTCGGGGCTAATGAAAAACTGTTTTTT
CAWSVLRTHGTVGANEKLFF
>TRBJ2-7|once|TRBV29-1|TRBD2
TGCAGCGTGGAGGGACTAGATACGGGCGGGTCTAACTACGAGCAGTACTTC
CSVEGLDTGGSNYEQYF
>TRBJ1-5|NA|TRBV4-1|NA
TGCGCCAGCAGCCAAGATGCGGGGGGAGGCGGCAATCAGCCCCAGCATTTT
CASSQDAGGGGNQPQHF
>TRBJ2-5|NA|TRBV4-2|NA
TGTGCCAGCAGCCAAGGCATAGGAGGTTTAGAGACCCAGTACTTC
CASSQGIGGLETQYF
>TRBJ2-1|NA|TRBV5-1|TRBD2
TGCGCCAGCAGCCCATCCCTAGCGGGACCCTACAATGAGCAGTTCTTC
CASSPSLAGPYNEQFF